This is a list of T cell receptor beta chains from one sample in a study of identical twins. TCRdb independently ran MiXCR on the 5' RACE reads; one entry per CDR3 protein. The sample includes more than 250,000 distinct CDR3 sequences, less than 9% seen only once; the top ten take around 2.1%. The same data also contributed to another study, on yellow fever vaccine responses in identical twins.

Material: memory (CD45RO+) T cells sorted from blood. The source is a woman aged 18-29 years in good health. The CDR3 runs from the conserved cysteine through the conserved F or W. The D gene is left open where the match is weak. Clone size appears in some rows only: once, few, many, or a class for an expanded clone.

size: .
D: TRBD2
J: TRBJ2-3
V: TRBV20-1
DNA: TGCAGTGCTAGCGGGGGGGCCAAAACAGATACGCAGTATTTT
CDR3: CSASGGAKTDTQYF

size: many
D: .
J: TRBJ2-1
V: TRBV12-3/TRBV12-4
DNA: TGTGCCAGCAGTTTCGGTGGGAGCAACAATGAGCAGTTCTTC
CDR3: CASSFGGSNNEQFF

size: many
D: .
J: TRBJ1-2
V: TRBV11-2
DNA: TGTGCCAGCGGTGGAGGACTATCCATTCCCCGCTACACCTTC
CDR3: CASGGGLSIPRYTF

size: many
D: TRBD2
J: TRBJ2-3
V: TRBV3-1
DNA: TGTGCCAGCAGCCACGGCGGGGGGGATACGCAGTATTTT
CDR3: CASSHGGGDTQYF

size: few
D: .
J: TRBJ2-7
V: TRBV19
DNA: TGTGCCAGTAGGGAGAATTTTGGGACCGGGAGCTCCTACGAGCAGTACTTC
CDR3: CASRENFGTGSSYEQYF

size: .
D: .
J: TRBJ1-6
V: TRBV18
DNA: TGTGCCAGCTCACCGGCTGCTTATTATAATTCACCCCTCCACTTT
CDR3: CASSPAAYYNSPLHF

size: .
D: .
J: TRBJ2-7
V: TRBV5-1
DNA: TGCGCCAGCAGCCTTATAGGGACAAGGGGGGCCTACGAGCAGTACTTC
CDR3: CASSLIGTRGAYEQYF

size: .
D: .
J: TRBJ2-5
V: TRBV5-1
DNA: TGCGCCAGCAGCGATAGCACAGGGTGGACCCAGTACTTC
CDR3: CASSDSTGWTQYF

size: .
D: .
J: TRBJ1-1
V: TRBV15
DNA: TGTGCCACCAGCAGAGACTCTACAGGCCCAAACACTGAAGCTTTCTTT
CDR3: CATSRDSTGPNTEAFF

size: many
D: .
J: TRBJ1-5
V: TRBV2
DNA: TGTGCCAGCAGTGTGAACAGGGATCAGCCCCAGCATTTT
CDR3: CASSVNRDQPQHF

size: few
D: .
J: TRBJ1-1
V: TRBV28
DNA: TGTGCCAGCAGTTGGGGGGAAACTGAAGCTTTCTTT
CDR3: CASSWGETEAFF

size: few
D: .
J: TRBJ1-5
V: TRBV19
DNA: TGTGCCAGTAGTATGGAGGGGTATAGCAATCAGCCCCAGCATTTT
CDR3: CASSMEGYSNQPQHF

size: many
D: .
J: TRBJ1-2
V: TRBV12-3/TRBV12-4
DNA: TGTGCCAGCAGTTTGACAGCCAACTATGGCTACACCTTC
CDR3: CASSLTANYGYTF

size: few
D: .
J: TRBJ2-1
V: TRBV20-1
DNA: TGCAGTGCTAGAGATCGCCGGTTGGATGACCAGTTCTTC
CDR3: CSARDRRLDDQFF

size: many
D: TRBD2
J: TRBJ2-3
V: TRBV4-1
DNA: TGCGCCAGCAGCCAACCGGGACTAGCGGGGGCGGGTGATACGCAGTATTTT
CDR3: CASSQPGLAGAGDTQYF

size: .
D: .
J: TRBJ2-1
V: TRBV28
DNA: TGTGCCAGCAGTCAGGGTCAGACACAGGGACGAGCGCAGTTCTTC
CDR3: CASSQGQTQGRAQFF

size: .
D: .
J: TRBJ2-7
V: TRBV28
DNA: TGTGCCAGCAGTTTCCCCTCTACCACCTACGAGCAGTACTTC
CDR3: CASSFPSTTYEQYF

size: many
D: TRBD1
J: TRBJ1-2
V: TRBV7-2
DNA: TGTGCCAGCAGCTCGACAGGGGAACGTGGCTACACCTTC
CDR3: CASSSTGERGYTF

size: .
D: .
J: TRBJ2-7
V: TRBV18
DNA: TGTGCCAGCTCACCCGACAACACCTACGAGCAGTACTTC
CDR3: CASSPDNTYEQYF

size: few
D: .
J: TRBJ1-5
V: TRBV28
DNA: TGTGCCAGCAGCCCCCGGAAGGGTGGGTATCAGCCCCAGCATTTT
CDR3: CASSPRKGGYQPQHF

size: many
D: TRBD1
J: TRBJ1-2
V: TRBV12-3/TRBV12-4
DNA: TGTGCCAGCAGTCACCGGGACAGGGGAGGCTACACCTTC
CDR3: CASSHRDRGGYTF

size: many
D: .
J: TRBJ2-3
V: TRBV7-6
DNA: TGTGCCAGCTCAAGGGTAGAAACAGGGTGGGCCACAGATACGCAGTATTTT
CDR3: CASSRVETGWATDTQYF

size: many
D: .
J: TRBJ2-2
V: TRBV28
DNA: TGTGCCAGCAGCCCTCCGAGCGCCTTCACCGGGGAGCTGTTTTTT
CDR3: CASSPPSAFTGELFF

size: few
D: .
J: TRBJ2-7
V: TRBV3-1
DNA: TGTGCCAGCAGCCTCCAGGGGGGTAACGAGCAGTACTTC
CDR3: CASSLQGGNEQYF

size: many
D: .
J: TRBJ2-1
V: TRBV20-1
DNA: TGCAGTGCTAGAGATGCCGGGGGGCTCACTTCCAATGAGCAGTTCTTC
CDR3: CSARDAGGLTSNEQFF

size: few
D: .
J: TRBJ1-2
V: TRBV12-5
DNA: TGTGCTAGTGGTTTACAGGGTTTGGGCTACACCTTC
CDR3: CASGLQGLGYTF

size: .
D: TRBD1
J: TRBJ2-5
V: TRBV7-8
DNA: TGTGCCAGCAGCTTGGACTCTGTCCGGACAGGGCAAGAGACCCAGTACTTC
CDR3: CASSLDSVRTGQETQYF

size: many
D: .
J: TRBJ2-2
V: TRBV11-2
DNA: TGTGCCAGCCTCGCGGCCCCCCCCGGGGAGCTGTTTTTT
CDR3: CASLAAPPGELFF

size: .
D: TRBD2
J: TRBJ2-1
V: TRBV28
DNA: TGTGCCAGCGTACTAAGCGGGGCTGGCAATGAGCAGTTCTTC
CDR3: CASVLSGAGNEQFF

size: few
D: TRBD1
J: TRBJ1-6
V: TRBV7-3
DNA: TGTGCCAGCAGCATACCACCGGGACAGGGGATATTTGTCGGTAATTCACCCCTCCACTTT
CDR3: CASSIPPGQGIFVGNSPLHF

size: .
D: .
J: TRBJ1-5
V: TRBV21-1
DNA: TGTGGACACCTTTATAGCAATCAGCCCCAGCATTTT
CDR3: CGHLYSNQPQHF

size: many
D: .
J: TRBJ2-7
V: TRBV7-9
DNA: TGTGCCAGCAGCTTAGCGGTATCTGGTTACGAGCAGTACTTC
CDR3: CASSLAVSGYEQYF

size: .
D: TRBD2
J: TRBJ2-1
V: TRBV28
DNA: TGTGCCAGCAGTTTATTGGCTAGCGGGAGGGTCGGTGAGCAGTTCTTC
CDR3: CASSLLASGRVGEQFF